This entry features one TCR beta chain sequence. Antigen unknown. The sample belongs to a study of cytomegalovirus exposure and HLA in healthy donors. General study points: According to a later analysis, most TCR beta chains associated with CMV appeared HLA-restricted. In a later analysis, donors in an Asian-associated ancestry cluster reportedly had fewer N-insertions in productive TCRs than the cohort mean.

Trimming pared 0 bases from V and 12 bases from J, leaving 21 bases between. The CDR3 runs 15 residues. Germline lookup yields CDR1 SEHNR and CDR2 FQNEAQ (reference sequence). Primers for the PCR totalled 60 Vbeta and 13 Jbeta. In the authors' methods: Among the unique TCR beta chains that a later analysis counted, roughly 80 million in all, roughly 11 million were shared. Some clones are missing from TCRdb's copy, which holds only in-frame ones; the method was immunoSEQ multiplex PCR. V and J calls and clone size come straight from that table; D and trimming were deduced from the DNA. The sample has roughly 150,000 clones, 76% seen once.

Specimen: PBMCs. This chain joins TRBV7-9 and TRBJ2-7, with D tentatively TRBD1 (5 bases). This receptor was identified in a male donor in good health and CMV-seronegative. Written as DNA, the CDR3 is TGTGCCAGCAGCTTAGCCATTGGACACCACTACGATTTGTACTTC. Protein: CASSLAIGHHYDLYF.